The rows below give T cell receptor beta chains drawn from one sample of a study of T cell repertoires in cytomegalovirus infection. These receptors are not linked to any known antigen. TCRdb re-derived calls from the reads in MiXCR, one entry per CDR3 protein. The sample shows roughly 220,000 distinct CDR3 sequences, less than 50% of them seen only once. The sample consisted of CD8+ T cells from cultured PBMCs, taken from culture after CMV antigen stimulation. These receptors came from a human donor in good health (CMV status not recorded). Some clones in this sample may be carry-over from other donors' samples. CDR3s include the opening cysteine and the closing phenylalanine or tryptophan. D genes are given only for firm matches. Clone size is not always given. Where it is, it says once, few, many or a class for expanded clones.

.	.	TRBV6-5	TRBJ2-7	CARGDTSYEQYF	TGTGCCAGGGGGGACACCTCCTACGAGCAGTACTTC
.	.	TRBV27	TRBJ1-1	CASSLRRWTEAFF	TGTGCCAGCAGTTTACGACGTTGGACTGAAGCTTTCTTT
.	TRBD1	TRBV19	TRBJ1-5	CAGSGTGHQPQHF	TGTGCCGGCAGCGGGACAGGTCATCAGCCCCAGCATTTT
few	TRBD1	TRBV12-3/TRBV12-4	TRBJ1-5	CAILGGQGVQPQHF	TGTGCCATTCTAGGGGGACAGGGAGTTCAGCCCCAGCATTTT
.	TRBD2	TRBV6-5	TRBJ2-3	CASSYWTSGSKSDTQYF	TGTGCCAGCAGTTACTGGACTAGCGGGAGTAAGTCAGATACGCAGTATTTT
.	.	TRBV7-2	TRBJ1-2	CARRDENYGYTF	TGTGCCAGGAGGGACGAAAACTATGGCTACACCTTC
.	TRBD2	TRBV7-6	TRBJ2-1	CASSRTSGRGNEQFF	TGTGCCAGCAGCCGGACTAGCGGGAGGGGCAATGAGCAGTTCTTC
.	.	TRBV7-6	TRBJ2-3	CASSLDVSRTDTQYF	TGTGCCAGCAGCTTAGACGTATCCCGCACAGATACGCAGTATTTT
few	TRBD1	TRBV11-3	TRBJ2-1	CASSSPDRDAYNEQFF	TGTGCCAGCAGCTCCCCGGACAGGGATGCCTACAATGAGCAGTTCTTC
few	.	TRBV12-3/TRBV12-4	TRBJ1-1	CASSSRGRGVWEAFF	TGTGCCAGCAGTTCCCGGGGGCGCGGTGTTTGGGAAGCTTTCTTT
once	TRBD1	TRBV27	TRBJ1-1	CASSLGQGLLTEAFF	TGTGCCAGCAGTTTAGGACAGGGACTGTTAACTGAAGCTTTCTTT
few	.	TRBV15	TRBJ1-5	CATSRFRDGGSSNQPQHF	TGTGCCACCAGCAGATTTCGGGACGGTGGGTCTAGCAATCAGCCCCAGCATTTT
many	.	TRBV7-9	TRBJ2-5	CASSQDSGGETQYF	TGTGCCAGCAGCCAGGACAGTGGGGGAGAGACCCAGTACTTC
.	.	TRBV6-5	TRBJ1-2	CASSLADLDGYTF	TGTGCCAGCAGCCTAGCAGACTTGGATGGCTACACCTTC
few	.	TRBV10-3	TRBJ2-2	CAISQDIGELFF	TGTGCCATCAGCCAGGATATCGGGGAGCTGTTTTTT
.	.	TRBV7-6	TRBJ1-2	CASSLGSRTENYGYTF	TGTGCCAGCAGCTTAGGTTCGAGGACGGAGAACTATGGCTACACCTTC
.	.	TRBV20-1	TRBJ2-2	CSARVANTGELFF	TGCAGTGCTAGGGTCGCGAACACCGGGGAGCTGTTTTTT
.	TRBD2	TRBV7-3	TRBJ2-3	CASSALAGADTQYF	TGTGCCAGCAGCGCCCTAGCGGGTGCAGATACGCAGTATTTT
.	TRBD1	TRBV5-1	TRBJ1-5	CASSLGQGARQPQHF	TGCGCCAGCAGCTTGGGGCAGGGGGCGCGTCAGCCCCAGCATTTT
.	TRBD1	TRBV6-2/TRBV6-3	TRBJ2-7	CASSYQGAHYEQYF	TGTGCCAGCAGTTATCAGGGGGCGCACTACGAGCAGTACTTC
.	.	TRBV6-5	TRBJ2-5	CASSRAVPYQETQYF	TGTGCCAGCAGTCGAGCGGTCCCTTACCAAGAGACCCAGTACTTC
few	TRBD2	TRBV19	TRBJ2-1	CASIPSGRVDEQFF	TGTGCCAGTATACCTAGCGGGAGGGTCGATGAGCAGTTCTTC
once	TRBD2	TRBV4-1	TRBJ2-5	CASSQDRRGGVGTQYF	TGCGCCAGCAGCCAAGATAGGCGGGGGGGAGTGGGGACCCAGTACTTC
many	.	TRBV20-1	TRBJ1-3	CSAPGQGEGNTIYF	TGCAGTGCTCCAGGGCAGGGCGAAGGAAACACCATATATTTT
.	.	TRBV10-3	TRBJ2-3	CATTRGDDTDTQYF	TGTGCCACGACTAGGGGGGACGACACAGATACGCAGTATTTT
.	.	TRBV6-1	TRBJ1-4	CASSVLVAANEKLFF	TGTGCCAGCAGTGTCCTGGTGGCAGCAAATGAAAAACTGTTTTTT
few	.	TRBV5-1	TRBJ2-2	CASSEGVSEELFF	TGCGCCAGCAGCGAGGGGGTGAGCGAGGAGCTGTTTTTT
.	.	TRBV28	TRBJ2-1	CASRWENRYNEQFF	TGTGCCAGCAGATGGGAAAACCGCTACAATGAGCAGTTCTTC
.	TRBD1	TRBV10-3	TRBJ2-2	CAISGTGEYRNTGELFF	TGTGCCATCAGTGGGACAGGGGAATATCGCAACACCGGGGAGCTGTTTTTT
.	.	TRBV20-1	TRBJ2-3	CSARRGAGTDTQYF	TGCAGTGCTAGACGGGGCGCCGGCACAGATACGCAGTATTTT
.	TRBD2	TRBV9	TRBJ2-1	CASSARAGGAYNEQFF	TGTGCCAGCAGCGCCCGCGCCGGGGGGGCCTACAATGAGCAGTTCTTC
.	TRBD1	TRBV4-1	TRBJ2-1	CASSYRTGDDNEQFF	TGCGCCAGCAGCTACCGGACAGGGGATGACAATGAGCAGTTCTTC
.	.	TRBV5-8	TRBJ2-1	CASTLTINEQFF	TGTGCCAGCACCCTTACCATCAATGAGCAGTTCTTC
.	.	TRBV5-1	TRBJ2-3	CASSWDFTDTQYF	TGCGCCAGCAGCTGGGACTTCACAGATACGCAGTATTTT
few	.	TRBV7-9	TRBJ2-1	CASSCLGIPTYNEQFF	TGTGCCAGCAGCTGCTTGGGAATACCCACCTACAATGAGCAGTTCTTC
many	TRBD1	TRBV6-6	TRBJ2-5	CASSTPTGGKETQYF	TGTGCCAGCAGTACTCCTACAGGGGGCAAAGAGACCCAGTACTTC
few	TRBD1	TRBV7-4	TRBJ1-4	CASSLATGQPNEKLFF	TGTGCCAGCAGCTTAGCGACGGGACAGCCGAATGAAAAACTGTTTTTT
.	TRBD1	TRBV12-3/TRBV12-4	TRBJ2-5	CAIGTGGETQYF	TGTGCCATCGGGACAGGGGGAGAGACCCAGTACTTC
few	.	TRBV5-6	TRBJ2-7	CASTTKGQGPMSYEQYF	TGTGCCAGCACCACCAAAGGGCAGGGGCCAATGTCCTACGAGCAGTACTTC
few	.	TRBV7-9	TRBJ2-3	CASSFRVRAGTDTQYF	TGTGCCAGCAGCTTCCGAGTTCGGGCGGGCACAGATACGCAGTATTTT
.	.	TRBV19	TRBJ1-3	CASSTSMNSGNTIYF	TGTGCCAGTAGTACCTCCATGAACTCTGGAAACACCATATATTTT
.	TRBD2	TRBV29-1	TRBJ2-7	CSVAGTSGRQTYEQYF	TGCAGCGTTGCCGGGACTAGCGGGAGACAGACCTACGAGCAGTACTTC
.	.	TRBV12-3/TRBV12-4	TRBJ1-2	CASSFSGDRKLRYGYTF	TGTGCCAGCAGTTTCTCCGGGGACCGGAAGCTTCGGTATGGCTACACCTTC